One and the same sample provided the 23 T cell receptor beta chains below, sequenced in a study of T cells in localized non-small cell lung cancer. Clones were read by immunoSEQ multiplex PCR, and TCRdb kept only the in-frame ones, dropping some. The table includes 25,000 to 30,000 clones, more than 65% detected once. The sequencing used peripheral blood mononuclear cells, collected before any cancer treatment. These receptors originate from a man aged 35-69 years with stage III lung adenocarcinoma.

The J gene is TRBJ1-2, the V gene TRBV5-8; weak D call: TRBD1 (6 bases). The CDR3 loop spans 14 amino acids. Trimming took off 4 bases at V and 5 bases at J, with 15 bases between the two ends. Germline CDR1 is SGHTS and CDR2 is YDEGEE. The CDR3 DNA reads as TGTGCCAGCAGCCGTTCTACAGGGCAGTATGGCTACACCTTC. It encodes CASSRSTGQYGYTF.

The chain combines TRBV28 with TRBJ2-3, with a weak D call TRBD1 (5 bases). This CDR3 has 13 amino acids. Trimming took 7 bases from V and 0 from J, leaving 8 bases between them. CDR1 and CDR2 (germline): MDHEN, SYDVKM. CDR3 in amino acids: CASIRGSTDTQYF. The DNA for the CDR3 is TGTGCCAGCATAAGGGGCAGCACAGATACGCAGTATTTT.

V gene TRBV30 combines with J gene TRBJ1-2; 12 bases agree with TRBD1. V lost 2 bases to trimming and J lost 5 bases; unmatched junction nucleotides: 12. The CDR3 sequence is 17 residues long. Germline CDR1 is GTSNPN and CDR2 is SVGIG (reference sequence). CDR3 DNA: TGTGCCTGGAGTTCTCCGGGACAGGGGGCGAACCTATATGGCTACACCTTC. Amino acids: CAWSSPGQGANLYGYTF.

The rearrangement joins TRBV2 to TRBJ2-2; TRBD1 aligns across 8 bases. The V gene end was trimmed by 11 bases and the J gene end by 5 bases; junction bases not matched to a gene: 4. The germline V gene encodes CDR1 SNHLY and CDR2 FYNNEI. The CDR3 is 12 amino acids. The DNA of the CDR3 is TGTGCCGCCAACAGGGGGACCGGGGAGCTGTTTTTT. Translation: CAANRGTGELFF.

This chain uses TRBV28 with TRBJ2-5; maybe TRBD1 (6 bases). Germline-derived CDR1 and CDR2 are MDHEN and SYDVKM. Between the trimmed V and J ends, which lost 7 bases and 5 bases, there was a span of 17 bases. The CDR3 sequence is 14 residues long. CDR3 DNA: TGTGCCAGCACCCCAACAGGGTCCGGGGAGACCCAGTACTTC. Its translation: CASTPTGSGETQYF.

This chain links TRBV10-3 with TRBJ2-5; a weak D match, TRBD2 (5 bases). Germline lookup yields CDR1 ENHRY and CDR2 SYGVKD. Trimming stripped 6 bases from V and 1 base from J, with 15 bases between. This CDR3 is 15 amino acids long. The CDR3 DNA sequence: TGTGCCATCAGGGAGAGCACTAGTTCCCAAGAGACCCAGTACTTC. It is translated as CAIRESTSSQETQYF.

The chain joins TRBV11-2 to TRBJ2-7; 12 nucleotides line up with TRBD2. The V gene end was trimmed by 5 bases and the J gene end by 0 bases; junction bases not matched to a gene: 11. Germline lookup yields CDR1 SGHAT and CDR2 FQNNGV. The length of the CDR3 is 18 residues. The CDR3, as DNA: TGTGCCAGCAGCCGAGGACTAGCGGGATTCAACTCCTCCTACGAGCAGTACGTC. Translation gives CASSRGLAGFNSSYEQYV.

The chain employs TRBV29-1 and TRBJ2-1; TRBD2 matches at 7 bases. There are 10 residues in the CDR3. The germline CDR1 and CDR2 sequences are SQVTM and ANQGSEA. The trim removed 7 bases at V and 11 bases at J, leaving 5 bases unmatched. The CDR3 region has the DNA TGCAGCGGTGGGACTAACAAGCAGTTCTTC. Translation gives CSGGTNKQFF.

This sequence joins TRBV6-1 and TRBJ2-3, with D possibly called TRBD1 or TRBD2 (5 bases each). The CDR3 consists of 14 residues. Germline CDR1 MNHNS, CDR2 SASEGT. Trimming took 6 bases from V and 2 from J, leaving 12 bases between them. The chain's CDR3 is CASRRQTTTDTQYF. In DNA, the CDR3 is TGTGCCAGCAGAAGACAGACTACCACAGATACGCAGTATTTT.

The chain links TRBV10-3 to TRBJ1-1, with 8 bases lining up with TRBD1. Trimming removed 6 bases from V and 1 base from J; junction bases left unmatched: 1. Germline V gene data show CDR1 as ENHRY and CDR2 as SYGVKD. This CDR3 spans 13 amino acids. CDR3 sequence reads: CAIRGQENTEAFF. The DNA of the CDR3 is TGTGCCATCAGGGGACAGGAGAACACTGAAGCTTTCTTT.

The chain uses TRBV18 and TRBJ2-7, with a weak D call TRBD2 (6 bases). V lost 5 bases to trimming and J lost 3 bases, with 11 bases between them. The CDR3 runs to 13 residues. Germline V gives CDR1 KGHSH, CDR2 LQKENI. CDR3 sequence (DNA): TGTGCCAGCTCAGCGGGACCGAACTACGAGCAGTACGTC. It specifies CASSAGPNYEQYV.

CDR3 sequence: CASSPGQGAYGYTF. DNA of the CDR3: TGTGCCAGCAGTCCCGGACAGGGCGCCTATGGCTACACCTTC. The chain couples TRBV27 to TRBJ1-2, with 8 bases matching TRBD1. Germline assignment: CDR1 MNHEY and CDR2 SMNVEV (reference sequence). Losses at the gene ends were 5 bases for V and 4 bases for J; bases not matched to a gene: 6. The CDR3 covers 14 residues.

The rearrangement uses TRBV7-8 and TRBJ2-5; TRBD1 might be the D (6 bases). Germline V CDR1 and CDR2: SGHVS, FQNEAQ. This CDR3 contains 15 residues. V was shortened by 0 bases and J by 5 bases, with 13 bases between the two germline ends. The CDR3: CASSLATGLMETQYF. The CDR3 DNA follows: TGTGCCAGCAGCTTAGCAACAGGGTTGATGGAGACCCAGTACTTC.

CDR3 DNA sequence: TGTGCCAGTAGTATAGATGGGACAGGGTTCCTTGATACGCAGTATTTT. This gives the protein CASSIDGTGFLDTQYF. The chain links TRBV19 to TRBJ2-3; 9 nucleotides align to TRBD1. The germline gives CDR1 LNHDA, CDR2 SQIVND (reference sequence). The CDR3 loop spans 16 amino acids. V shed 0 bases and J 6 bases; nucleotides not matched to a gene: 7.

This chain connects TRBV5-1 to TRBJ2-6, with a weak D call TRBD1 (5 bases). Trimming left V 0 bases short and J 2 bases short, with 12 bases between. This CDR3 contains 17 residues. From germline, CDR1 is SGHRS and CDR2 YFSETQ. Here the CDR3 DNA reads TGCGCCAGCAGCTTGGATATGCAGGGTACTGGGGCCAACGTCCTGACTTTC. This gives the protein CASSLDMQGTGANVLTF.

The chain couples TRBV28 to TRBJ1-5, with a possible D match to TRBD1 (5 bases). The germline V gene encodes CDR1 MDHEN and CDR2 SYDVKM. The CDR3 contains 14 residues. Trimming removed 5 bases from V and 5 bases from J, with 13 bases in between. CDR3 sequence: CASSRDSADQPQHF. The CDR3 DNA follows: TGTGCCAGCAGTCGCGACAGTGCCGATCAGCCCCAGCATTTT.

There are a few counts of this clone. The chain recombines TRBV13 with TRBJ1-1; unclear D gene. The CDR3 spans 13 residues. Germline V gene lookup returns CDR1 PRHDT and CDR2 FYEKMQ (reference sequence). V was shortened by 5 bases and J by 1 base, with 8 bases between the two germline ends. In DNA form, the CDR3 reads TGTGCCAGCAGCCCAAAGGGGAACACTGAAGCTTTCTTT. It yields the protein CASSPKGNTEAFF.

The rearrangement links TRBV7-3 to TRBJ1-2, with D possibly TRBD1 on 5 matching bases. Germline lookup yields CDR1 SGHTA and CDR2 FQGTGA. V was trimmed by 5 bases and J by 10 bases, leaving 17 bases between them. CDR3 length equals 13 residues. CDR3 bases: TGTGCCAGCAGCGATCCCTTGGGGGGAGACTACACCTTC. This sequence encodes CASSDPLGGDYTF.

The rearrangement uses TRBV5-6 and TRBJ1-2; 7 bases are shared with TRBD1. Trimming removed 1 base from V and 1 base from J; junction bases left unmatched: 10. Per germline, CDR1 SGHDT and CDR2 YYEEEE. CDR3 length: 17 amino acids. CDR3 nucleotide sequence: TGTGCCAGCAGCTTGAGGTCCCGGGACAGCGGTAACTATGGCTACACCTTC. Protein product: CASSLRSRDSGNYGYTF.

V and J are TRBV5-1 and TRBJ2-1, with 12 bases that match TRBD2. The CDR3 consists of 15 residues. CDR1 is SGHRS, CDR2 YFSETQ, per germline. Trimming removed 0 bases from V and 9 bases from J; junction bases left unmatched: 4. CDR3 in DNA: TGCGCCAGCAGCTTGGGGCTAGCGGGAGGGTCTGAGCAGTTCTTC. Its translation: CASSLGLAGGSEQFF.

The rearrangement uses TRBV28 and TRBJ1-1, with 7 bases matching TRBD1. Trimming removed 7 bases from V and 6 bases from J; junction bases left unmatched: 8. Germline V gene data show CDR1 as MDHEN and CDR2 as SYDVKM. The CDR3 runs 13 residues. CDR3: CASNGGGLPEAFF. The CDR3 nucleotides read TGTGCCAGCAATGGAGGGGGCTTACCTGAAGCTTTCTTT.

Remarks on this clone: This CDR3 fails to terminate in the conserved phenylalanine or tryptophan, so it likely reflects a read error. The DNA is omitted, as the CDR3 cannot be located on it reliably, and the CDR3 follows TCRdb's listing. This chain links TRBV27 with TRBJ2-7; no DNA check was done on the table's D call, TRBD2. The CDR3 is 12 amino acids long, termini counted. Germline assignment: CDR1 MNHEY and CDR2 SMNVEV (reference sequence). The CDR3 loop is CASSPEGGVLRL.

The V and J genes are TRBV5-1 and TRBJ2-3; TRBD1 agrees at 11 bases. This CDR3 has 15 residues. Germline CDR1 is SGHRS and CDR2 is YFSETQ. V lost 6 bases, J lost 5 bases, and 8 bases stayed unmatched. CDR3 sequence reads: CASILTGTGGDTQYF. CDR3 nucleotides: TGCGCCAGCATTCTCACCGGGACAGGGGGAGATACGCAGTATTTT.